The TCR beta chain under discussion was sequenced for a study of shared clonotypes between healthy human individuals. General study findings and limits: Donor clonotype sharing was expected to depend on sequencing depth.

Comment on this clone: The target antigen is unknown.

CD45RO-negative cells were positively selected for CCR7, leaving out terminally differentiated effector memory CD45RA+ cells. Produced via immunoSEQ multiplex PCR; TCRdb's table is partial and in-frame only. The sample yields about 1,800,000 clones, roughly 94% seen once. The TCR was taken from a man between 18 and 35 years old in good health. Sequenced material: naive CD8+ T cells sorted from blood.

CDR3 region: CASSFGGDRSYEQYF. CDR3 DNA: TGTGCCAGCAGCTTCGGTGGGGACAGATCCTACGAGCAGTACTTC. V and J are TRBV7-2 and TRBJ2-7; 7 bases match TRBD1. The CDR3 is 15 amino acids. The V segment lost 3 bases and the J segment 1 base; nucleotides outside the gene matches: 6. Per the germline V gene, CDR1 is SGHTA and CDR2 is FQGNSA.